This is a list of T cell receptor beta chains from one sample in a study of blood T cell repertoires in COVID-19. TCRdb keeps only in-frame clones here, not all; method: immunoSEQ multiplex PCR. Of about 300,000 clones in the sample, roughly 85% are singletons; the top ten hold 2% to 3%. Material for sequencing was PBMCs or T cells enriched from blood (not recorded which). Source of these receptors: a woman aged 45-59 years who had recovered from COVID-19. CDR3s include the opening cysteine and the closing phenylalanine or tryptophan. A D gene is named only where the DNA matches it firmly.

j_gene: TRBJ1-1
d_gene: TRBD1
v_gene: TRBV30
CDR3aa: CAWSPGGTEAFF

j_gene: TRBJ1-1
d_gene: TRBD1
v_gene: TRBV25-1
CDR3aa: CASRQGLSTEAFF

j_gene: TRBJ2-3
d_gene: -
v_gene: TRBV15
CDR3aa: CATSRDLQATDTQYF

j_gene: TRBJ1-3
d_gene: -
v_gene: TRBV29-1
CDR3aa: CSVQPGAGNTIYF

j_gene: TRBJ1-1
d_gene: TRBD1
v_gene: TRBV27
CDR3aa: CASGTGGTEAFF

j_gene: TRBJ1-2
d_gene: TRBD1
v_gene: TRBV29-1
CDR3aa: CSSYRDRAGYTF

j_gene: TRBJ1-1
d_gene: -
v_gene: TRBV5-1
CDR3aa: CASSLEPRNTEAFF

j_gene: TRBJ2-6
d_gene: -
v_gene: TRBV5-8
CDR3aa: CASSWGELGVSGANVLTF

j_gene: TRBJ2-3
d_gene: -
v_gene: TRBV3-1/TRBV3-2
CDR3aa: CASSQGWGPADTQYF

j_gene: TRBJ2-1
d_gene: -
v_gene: TRBV6-5
CDR3aa: CASSYSWESEQFF

j_gene: TRBJ2-3
d_gene: TRBD2
v_gene: TRBV11-3
CDR3aa: CASSLLGLAGGPPATDTQYF

j_gene: TRBJ2-7
d_gene: TRBD1
v_gene: TRBV15
CDR3aa: CATSNRGSDYEQYF

j_gene: TRBJ1-4
d_gene: -
v_gene: TRBV7-2
CDR3aa: CASSFGEKLFF

j_gene: TRBJ1-2
d_gene: -
v_gene: TRBV27
CDR3aa: CASSLRDKDGYTF

j_gene: TRBJ1-6
d_gene: -
v_gene: TRBV9
CDR3aa: CASSPGQVAPLHF

j_gene: TRBJ1-3
d_gene: -
v_gene: TRBV7-6
CDR3aa: CASSLERQSLGNTIYF

j_gene: TRBJ2-2
d_gene: -
v_gene: TRBV12-5
CDR3aa: CASGLPRRTGELFF

j_gene: TRBJ2-3
d_gene: -
v_gene: TRBV27
CDR3aa: CASSYKRLDTQYF

j_gene: TRBJ2-3
d_gene: TRBD1
v_gene: TRBV19
CDR3aa: CASSITAGTGVHTQYF

j_gene: TRBJ1-4
d_gene: TRBD1
v_gene: TRBV28
CDR3aa: CASSSVWDRGKDEKLFF

j_gene: TRBJ2-3
d_gene: TRBD2
v_gene: TRBV5-1
CDR3aa: CASSLGLAGGRGFTDTQYF

j_gene: TRBJ2-1
d_gene: TRBD2
v_gene: TRBV12-5
CDR3aa: CASGTGTTYNEQFF

j_gene: TRBJ1-1
d_gene: TRBD1
v_gene: TRBV12-3/TRBV12-4
CDR3aa: CAVSGQVYTEAFF

j_gene: TRBJ1-3
d_gene: -
v_gene: TRBV3-1/TRBV3-2
CDR3aa: CASSPSWSISGNTIYF

j_gene: TRBJ1-5
d_gene: TRBD1
v_gene: TRBV10-2
CDR3aa: CASSESGGRQPQHF

j_gene: TRBJ2-1
d_gene: -
v_gene: TRBV7-2
CDR3aa: CASSTGTGDNEQFF

j_gene: TRBJ1-2
d_gene: -
v_gene: TRBV7-9
CDR3aa: CASSFSGSEGYTF

j_gene: TRBJ1-6
d_gene: -
v_gene: TRBV7-9
CDR3aa: CASSFDAGKLSPLHF

j_gene: TRBJ2-5
d_gene: -
v_gene: TRBV7-9
CDR3aa: CASSLGAAETQYF

j_gene: TRBJ2-7
d_gene: TRBD2
v_gene: TRBV7-9
CDR3aa: CASSPSGGISYEQYF

j_gene: TRBJ1-2
d_gene: -
v_gene: TRBV18
CDR3aa: CASSPPTAPNYGYTF

j_gene: TRBJ2-7
d_gene: TRBD1
v_gene: TRBV4-1
CDR3aa: CASSQERQGDYEQYF

j_gene: TRBJ1-5
d_gene: -
v_gene: TRBV5-1
CDR3aa: CASSLVAGEGQPQHF

j_gene: TRBJ1-3
d_gene: -
v_gene: TRBV7-2
CDR3aa: CASSTNSGNTIYF

j_gene: TRBJ2-7
d_gene: TRBD1
v_gene: TRBV30
CDR3aa: CAWNRDRGYEQYF

j_gene: TRBJ1-1
d_gene: TRBD1
v_gene: TRBV11-2
CDR3aa: CASSLALGQRAAEAFF

j_gene: TRBJ2-7
d_gene: -
v_gene: TRBV28
CDR3aa: CASSLVGGPSEQYF

j_gene: TRBJ1-6
d_gene: TRBD1
v_gene: TRBV2
CDR3aa: CASTIRTGDSPLHF

j_gene: TRBJ2-7
d_gene: TRBD1
v_gene: TRBV19
CDR3aa: CASSGRRQGYEQYF